Included here is one TCR beta chain sequence, with context. What it binds is not known. As defined, naive CD8 cells were CD45RO-negative and positively selected for CCR7, with terminally differentiated effector memory CD45RA+ cells excluded. These data are taken from a study of shared clonotypes between healthy human individuals. Study-wide findings and caveats: Relative to their counterparts shared across all four donors, non-shared clonotypes exhibited diminished generation probabilities.

Measured with immunoSEQ multiplex PCR; TCRdb has only the in-frame clones, and not every one. This repertoire shows some 2,100,000 clones, about 92% found once; its top ten account for 1.7%. V was trimmed by 3 bases and J by 2 bases, leaving 6 bases between them. This CDR3 is built from 13 residues. The germline CDR1 and CDR2 sequences are PRHDT and FYEKMQ (reference sequence). The TCR comes from a man aged 18 to 30 in good health. Some clones in this sample may be carry-over from other donors' samples. Specimen: naive CD8+ T cells from PBMCs. J is TRBJ2-3 and V is TRBV13; D is unresolved. The CDR3: CASSLSTTDTQYF. The CDR3 region has the DNA TGTGCCAGCAGCTTGTCAACCACAGATACGCAGTATTTT.